Described below is a single T cell receptor (beta chain) sequence and its context. What it binds is unknown. The data originate from a study of cytomegalovirus exposure and HLA in healthy donors. The study, taken as a whole, reports: It was reported that TCR beta sequences correctly inferred the HLA-A and HLA-B alleles for most subjects.

Trimming pared 7 bases from V and 1 base from J, leaving 16 bases between. The CDR3 is made up of 15 amino acids. Germline lookup yields CDR1 SNHLY and CDR2 FYNNEI. The PCR contained 60 Vbeta and 13 Jbeta primers. Using immunoSEQ multiplex PCR, the repertoire was profiled, and TCRdb retains in-frame clones only, with some absent. The sample yields 140,000 or so clones, 80% seen once. Healthy donors of bone marrow made up the group. The chain uses TRBV2 and TRBJ1-1; D is unresolved. The TCR comes from a female donor in good health and CMV-seronegative. The sequenced material came from PBMCs. The chain's CDR3 is CASTFHYLGNTEAFF. The CDR3 DNA follows: TGTGCCAGCACGTTCCACTACCTGGGGAACACTGAAGCTTTCTTT.